This TCR beta chain was captured by sequencing in a study of OX40 agonist ivuxolimab in advanced cancers. In the study overall: Patients received ivuxolimab, an intravenous treatment, every 2 weeks at 0.01 to 10 mg/kg.

For this clone: Its antigen is not identified.

Findings and limits, study-wide: Expanded clones were, on average, more numerous among CD8+ T cells than CD4+.

The CDR3 consists of 14 residues. With 1 base removed from V and 3 bases from J, the gap between germline ends came to 7 bases. Germline lookup yields CDR1 SNHLY and CDR2 FYNNEI. Sampling times: baseline, cycle 4 day 1, cycle 7 day 1. Repertoires were generated with immunoSEQ multiplex PCR, while TCRdb's copy carries only in-frame clones and drops some. This sample carries about 76,000 clones, 70% to 90% of them seen once, and the ten largest clones take under 2%. Sequenced material: CD4+ or CD8+ T cells sorted from blood, taken in a trial of the OX40 agonist ivuxolimab. This TCR derives from an adult with an advanced solid tumor such as melanoma, head and neck, liver or kidney cancer. The rearrangement joins TRBV2 to TRBJ1-3, with D maybe TRBD1 (6 bases). CDR3 DNA: TGTGCCAGCAGTGAAGGGACAGTTGGAAACACCATATATTTT. Amino acid sequence: CASSEGTVGNTIYF.